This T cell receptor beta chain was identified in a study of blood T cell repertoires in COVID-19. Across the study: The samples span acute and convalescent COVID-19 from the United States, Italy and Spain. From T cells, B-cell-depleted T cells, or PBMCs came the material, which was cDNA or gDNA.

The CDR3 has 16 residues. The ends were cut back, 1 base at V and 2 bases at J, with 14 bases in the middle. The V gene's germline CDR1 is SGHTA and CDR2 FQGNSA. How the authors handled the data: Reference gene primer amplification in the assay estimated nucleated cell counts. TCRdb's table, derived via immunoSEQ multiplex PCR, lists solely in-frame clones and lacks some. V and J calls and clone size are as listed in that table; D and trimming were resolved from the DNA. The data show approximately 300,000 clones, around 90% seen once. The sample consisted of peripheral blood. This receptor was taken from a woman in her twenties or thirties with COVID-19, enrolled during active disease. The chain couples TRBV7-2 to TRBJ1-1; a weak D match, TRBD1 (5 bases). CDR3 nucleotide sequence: TGTGCCAGCAGCTTAGTGGGGCCAGGGTATAACACTGAAGCTTTCTTT. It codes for CASSLVGPGYNTEAFF.